Described below is a single TCR beta chain sequence and its context. These data are taken from a study of T cells after yellow fever vaccination. TCR cDNA, made by 5'RACE template switching, carried an added universal primer site and UMIs. Using its own MiXCR run on the 5' RACE reads, TCRdb lists one record per CDR3 protein. The table includes around 340,000 distinct CDR3 sequences, about an eighth detected once. This specimen was CD4+ T cells sorted from PBMCs, taken 15 days after the yellow fever booster vaccination. The source of this sequence is a man aged 18 to 30 who received the YFV17D yellow fever vaccine.

The CDR3 protein is CATSRAGRADTQYF. CDR3 sequence (DNA): TGTGCCACCAGTCGGGCAGGGAGAGCAGATACGCAGTATTTT. V is TRBV24-1 and J is TRBJ2-3; D possibly matches TRBD1 or TRBD2 (5 bases each). V lost 6 bases to trimming and J lost 4 bases, with 13 bases between them. Germline CDR1 reads KGHDR; CDR2 reads SFDVKD. This CDR3 spans 14 amino acids.